The rows below give T cell receptor beta chains drawn from one sample of a study of OX40 agonist ivuxolimab in advanced cancers. Sequenced by immunoSEQ multiplex PCR; TCRdb stores in-frame clones only, minus some. The sample lists about 58,000 clones, approximately 88% occurring once. The starting material was CD4+ or CD8+ T cells sorted from blood, obtained in a trial of the OX40 agonist ivuxolimab. The receptors stem from an adult with an advanced solid tumor such as melanoma, head and neck, liver or kidney cancer. Both conserved end residues are part of each CDR3. The order of the fields is V gene, clone size, D gene, J gene, CDR3 DNA, CDR3 protein. D genes are given only for firm matches. Expanded clones are given a class, and other clones once, few, many or no size at all.

TRBV21-1	NA	NA	TRBJ2-2	TGTGCCAGCAGCAAAGTTGGAGGAGGGGACACCGGGGAGCTGTTTTTT	CASSKVGGGDTGELFF
TRBV7-9	once	NA	TRBJ2-2	TGTGCCGACCGAACAATGGGGGCGTCAGTCGGGGAGCTGTTTTTT	CADRTMGASVGELFF
TRBV9	few	NA	TRBJ1-1	TGTGCCAGCAGCGAGAGGGGCGGTCATGCTGAAGCTTTCTTT	CASSERGGHAEAFF
TRBV18	medium-sized	NA	TRBJ2-2	TGTGCCAGCTCAAACCAGGGCAACACCGGGGAGCTGTTTTTT	CASSNQGNTGELFF
TRBV6-5	NA	NA	TRBJ1-1	TGTGCCAGCAGTTACTCGAGAGGGCGCCGGAACACTGAAGCTTTCTTT	CASSYSRGRRNTEAFF
TRBV15	NA	NA	TRBJ1-3	TGTGCCACCAGCAGAGGAACCAGGGTCCGTGGAAACACCATATATTTT	CATSRGTRVRGNTIYF
TRBV18	NA	NA	TRBJ1-1	TGTGCCAGCTCACCAGGATCGGGGAGGACTGAAGCTTTCTTT	CASSPGSGRTEAFF
TRBV9	NA	NA	TRBJ1-2	TGTGCCAGCAGCAACGACAAGTATGGCTACACCTTC	CASSNDKYGYTF
TRBV7-9	NA	TRBD2	TRBJ2-3	TGTGCCAGCAGCTTGGGGTGGTCCAGGGAGGGTGATACGCAGTATTTT	CASSLGWSREGDTQYF
TRBV28	NA	NA	TRBJ1-1	TGTGCCAGCAGTTTAACAGGGATAAACACTGAAGCTTTCTTT	CASSLTGINTEAFF
TRBV28	NA	NA	TRBJ1-1	TGTGCCAGCAGTTGGACAGTTGAAGCTTTCTTT	CASSWTVEAFF
TRBV25-1	NA	NA	TRBJ1-5	TGTGCCAGCAGTGAAGGGGGGCGGGGAAGTCAGCCCCAGCATTTT	CASSEGGRGSQPQHF
TRBV13	NA	TRBD2	TRBJ2-7	TGTGCCAGCAGCTTATCAGGTTTCGGGACTAGCGGGAGAGCCTACGAGCAGTACTTC	CASSLSGFGTSGRAYEQYF
TRBV4-3	few	TRBD1	TRBJ1-1	TGCGCCAGCAGCCAAGATCTTGGGACAGTGACTGAAGCTTTCTTT	CASSQDLGTVTEAFF
TRBV20-1	NA	NA	TRBJ2-5	TGCAGTGTTATCCCTGGAGAGACCCAGTACTTC	CSVIPGETQYF
TRBV5-1	NA	NA	TRBJ1-1	TGCGCCAGCAGCTTCGCCCCGCAAACTGAAGCTTTCTTT	CASSFAPQTEAFF
TRBV7-9	once	TRBD2	TRBJ2-3	TGTGCCAGCAGCTCCTTAGCGGGAGGGGGCACAGATACGCAGTATTTT	CASSSLAGGGTDTQYF
TRBV6-5	NA	NA	TRBJ2-7	TGTGCCAGCAGTTACCGAGGGGGGGGCTACGAGCAGTACTTC	CASSYRGGGYEQYF
TRBV6-5	NA	NA	TRBJ1-4	TGTGCCAGCAGACCACAGGGCAGTTATGAAAAACTGTTTTTT	CASRPQGSYEKLFF
TRBV6-5	NA	NA	TRBJ1-5	TGTGCCAGCAGTCCCCTCCGGGCGAATCAGCCCCAGCATTTT	CASSPLRANQPQHF
TRBV6-1	NA	NA	TRBJ2-6	TGTGCCAGCACCCTTATTGGCTCTGGGGCCAACGTCCTGACTTTC	CASTLIGSGANVLTF
TRBV2	NA	NA	TRBJ2-7	TGTGCCAGCAGTGATGAAAGTTACGAGCAGTACTTC	CASSDESYEQYF
TRBV5-4	NA	NA	TRBJ1-2	TGTGCCAGCAGCTTGGTAGGCGGGGATCGAGGCTACACCTTC	CASSLVGGDRGYTF
TRBV6-1	NA	TRBD2	TRBJ2-3	TGTGCCAGCAGTGCCACCTTAGCGGGAGTGCTAACAGATACGCAGTATTTT	CASSATLAGVLTDTQYF
TRBV19	NA	TRBD2	TRBJ2-7	TGTGCCAGTAGTACAGCTAGCGGGGGCTCCTACGAGCAGTACTTC	CASSTASGGSYEQYF
TRBV7-6	NA	TRBD1	TRBJ2-1	TGTGCCAGCAGCCCGGGGACAGGGGTTCGAAATGAGCAGTTCTTC	CASSPGTGVRNEQFF
TRBV5-5	NA	NA	TRBJ1-1	TGTGCCAGCAGCCTGACCGGACTAATCACTGAAGCTTTCTTT	CASSLTGLITEAFF
TRBV5-1	NA	NA	TRBJ1-3	TGCGCCAGCAGCTTGCCAGGGCTTGGAAACACCATATATTTT	CASSLPGLGNTIYF
TRBV18	NA	TRBD2	TRBJ2-7	TGTGCCAGCTCACCACAACCGACTAGCGGGAGTTCCTACGAGCAGTACTTC	CASSPQPTSGSSYEQYF
TRBV28	NA	NA	TRBJ2-6	TGTGCCAGCAGCACCCTAGGGCTGACAACCAACGTCCTGACTTTC	CASSTLGLTTNVLTF
TRBV19	NA	NA	TRBJ1-5	TGTGCCAGTAGTACCGGCAGGGTGAATCAGCCCCAGCATTTT	CASSTGRVNQPQHF
TRBV5-1	NA	NA	TRBJ2-7	TGCGCCAGCAGCAAGGGGGGCCCGGCTAGCGGCTACGAGCAGTACTTC	CASSKGGPASGYEQYF
TRBV18	NA	NA	TRBJ2-3	TGTGCCAGCTCACCACCCGGGGTGGGAGATACGCAGTATTTT	CASSPPGVGDTQYF
TRBV30	NA	NA	TRBJ2-7	TGTGCCTGGACCCGGGGGACCTCAACCTACGAGCAGTACTTC	CAWTRGTSTYEQYF
TRBV7-9	few	NA	TRBJ2-7	TGTGCCAGCAGCTTAACCCTCTACGAGCAGTACTTC	CASSLTLYEQYF
TRBV5-4	NA	NA	TRBJ2-1	TGTGCCAGCAGCTTGACTTGGGGGGATGAGCAGTTCTTC	CASSLTWGDEQFF
TRBV7-9	NA	NA	TRBJ2-7	TGTGCCAGCAGCTTCGACAACTACGAGCAGTACTTC	CASSFDNYEQYF
TRBV27	NA	TRBD1	TRBJ1-4	TGTGCCAGCGTCGACAGGGTATCGACTAATGAAAAACTGTTTTTT	CASVDRVSTNEKLFF
TRBV7-6	NA	NA	TRBJ1-4	TGTGCCAGCAGCTTAGGGACAGCTAATGAAAAACTGTTTTTT	CASSLGTANEKLFF
TRBV15	few	NA	TRBJ2-1	TGTGCCACCAGCAGAGATCGCAGCCCCACGGACAATGAGCAGTTCTTC	CATSRDRSPTDNEQFF
TRBV4-1	NA	NA	TRBJ2-2	TGCGCCAGCAAAGCCTTGGACCTTGGGGCCGGGGAGCTGTTTTTT	CASKALDLGAGELFF
TRBV7-3	NA	TRBD1	TRBJ2-1	TGTGCCAGCAGCTCGACAGGGGACAATGAGCAGTTCTTC	CASSSTGDNEQFF
TRBV6-1	NA	TRBD1	TRBJ1-2	TGTGCCAGCAGTACAGGGGAGGAGGTGTTCTATGGCTACACCTTC	CASSTGEEVFYGYTF
TRBV5-4	NA	TRBD2	TRBJ2-3	TGTGCCAGCAGCTTGGCCGGGAGGGGGAGCCCAGATACGCAGTATTTT	CASSLAGRGSPDTQYF
TRBV14	NA	NA	TRBJ1-1	TGTGCCAGCAGCCAAAGGAACACTGAAGCTTTCTTT	CASSQRNTEAFF
TRBV30	NA	TRBD2	TRBJ2-2	TGTTCGGCGGGAGAGAGAACCGGGGAGCTGTTTTTT	CSAGERTGELFF
TRBV18	NA	TRBD1	TRBJ2-5	TGTGCCAGCAATAAAGGGACAGGAGAGTACCAAGAGACCCAGTACTTC	CASNKGTGEYQETQYF
TRBV30	NA	NA	TRBJ2-3	TGTGCCTGGAGTGTAGAATGGGGGGAAACGCAGTATTTT	CAWSVEWGETQYF
TRBV7-8	NA	NA	TRBJ2-7	TGTGCCAGCAGCCCCCGGACTACTCTCTCCTACGAGCAGTACTTC	CASSPRTTLSYEQYF
TRBV7-2	NA	NA	TRBJ2-1	TGTGCCAGCAGCTTAGTTGGTGGATTCGTTACCCAGGTGAAGCAGTTCTTC	CASSLVGGFVTQVKQFF